This entry is about one T cell receptor beta chain. In the PCR, 60 Vbeta and 13 Jbeta primers were used. Sequenced by immunoSEQ multiplex PCR; TCRdb stores in-frame clones only, minus some. The data contain fewer than 120,000 clones, roughly 80% of them seen just once; the ten biggest clones take up approximately 1.3%. The data derive from a study of cytomegalovirus exposure and HLA in healthy donors. Sequencing input: PBMCs. This clonotype originated in a woman aged 30 to 39 in good health and CMV-seronegative.

The CDR3 DNA follows: TGCGCCAGCAGCTTGGAAGCAGCGGGGGGGGAGACCCAGTACTTC. Its translation: CASSLEAAGGETQYF. The genes are TRBV5-1 and TRBJ2-5; 10 nucleotides align to TRBD2. This CDR3 is built from 15 residues. V gave up 0 bases and J gave up 5 bases; unmatched junction bases: 4. CDR1 is SGHRS, CDR2 YFSETQ, per germline.